Listed here are 18 T cell receptor beta chains from one sample, sequenced in a study of CD8+CD57+ T cells in acquired aplastic anemia. Profiles of TCR beta VDJ and CDR3 were generated from a genomic DNA template. In TCRdb, the reads were re-called with MiXCR into one record per CDR3 protein. The sample has about 210,000 distinct CDR3 sequences, around 60% seen once. Sequenced sample: sorted CD4+, CD8+, or CD8+CD57+ T cells (not recorded which) from PBMCs. Every receptor here comes from a human donor in good health.

The chain joins TRBV7-3 to TRBJ2-3; unclear D gene. Germline V lookup: CDR1 SGHTA, CDR2 FQGTGA. The CDR3 is made up of 14 amino acids. Trimming removed 2 bases from V and 3 bases from J, with 9 bases in between. Here the CDR3 reads CASSLGVGTDTQYF. The DNA of the CDR3 is TGTGCCAGCAGCTTAGGTGTAGGTACAGATACGCAGTATTTT.

On this clonotype: Just one base apart from a much larger clone, this may be a read error. V usage is TRBV6-1 and J usage is TRBJ1-3; D remains ambiguous. Germline V gene lookup returns CDR1 MNHNS and CDR2 SASEGT. The length of the CDR3 is 13 residues. CDR3 coding DNA: TGTGCCAGCAGGGCCGGGTCTGGAGACACCATATATTTT. Translated: CASRAGSGDTIYF.

This clonotype was seen repeatedly, ten times or more. The chain combines TRBV11-2 with TRBJ2-5; 11 bases line up with TRBD2. V shed 2 bases, J shed 4 bases, and the junction held 3 bases outside the gene matches. This CDR3 contains 15 residues. Per germline, CDR1 SGHAT and CDR2 FQNNGV. CDR3 in amino acids: CASSLTSGSGETQYF. The CDR3 bases are TGTGCCAGCAGCTTAACTAGCGGGAGTGGAGAGACCCAGTACTTC. The whole variable domain, remainder taken from reference TRBV11-2 and TRBJ2-5, is EAGVAQSPRYKIIEKRQSVAFWCNPISGHATLYWYQQILGQGPKLLIQFQNNGVVDDSQLPKDRFSAERLKGVDSTLKIQPAKLEDSAVYLCASSLTSGSGETQYFGPGTRLLVL.

Many counts were recorded for this clonotype. The gene calls are TRBV9 and TRBJ2-3; D might be TRBD2 (5 bases). V was pared by 4 bases and J by 1 base, with 10 bases between. The CDR3 extends over 14 amino acids. Germline CDR1 reads SGDLS; CDR2 reads YYNGEE. The CDR3 nucleotides are TGTGCCAGCAGCCCCGCCGGGGGCACAGATACGCAGTATTTT. This codes for CASSPAGGTDTQYF.

The sample holds many counts of this clonotype. The chain carries TRBV20-1 and TRBJ2-7, with 7 positions matching TRBD1. Germline V gene data show CDR1 as DFQATT and CDR2 as SNEGSKA (reference sequence). This CDR3 spans 19 amino acids. The trim removed 0 bases at V and 0 bases at J, leaving 17 bases unmatched. The CDR3 here is CSARDLGTVPRENSYEQYF. The CDR3 region has the DNA TGCAGTGCTAGAGATCTAGGGACAGTGCCACGGGAAAACTCCTACGAGCAGTACTTC.

This chain joins TRBV24-1 and TRBJ1-6; tentative D call: TRBD1 (5 bases). CDR3 length: 14 residues. The V gene's germline CDR1 is KGHDR and CDR2 SFDVKD. Trimming shortened V by 6 bases and J by 5 bases, and 10 bases separated the two germline ends. CDR3 amino acids: CATSMGRDNSPLHF. The CDR3 coding sequence is TGTGCCACCAGTATGGGGCGGGATAATTCACCCCTCCACTTT.

The rearrangement joins TRBV15 to TRBJ2-6, with D hard to call. Germline V gives CDR1 LNHNV, CDR2 YYDKDF (reference sequence). CDR3 size: 16 residues. Trimming took 1 base from V and 2 from J, leaving 9 bases between them. For the CDR3, the DNA is TGTGCCACCAGCAGAGGCTTCTCCCCTGGGGCCAACGTCCTGACTTTC. It is translated as CATSRGFSPGANVLTF. Together with reference TRBV15 and TRBJ2-6, the CDR3 gives the full variable domain: DAMVIQNPRYQVTQFGKPVTLSCSQTLNHNVMYWYQQKSSQAPKLLFHYYDKDFNNEADTPDNFQSRRPNTSFCFLDIRSPGLGDTAMYLCATSRGFSPGANVLTFGAGSRLTVL.

V and J are TRBV7-9 and TRBJ1-5; D is uncertain. Per the germline V gene, CDR1 is SEHNR and CDR2 is FQNEAQ (reference sequence). The CDR3 is made up of 14 amino acids. Deletions cut 8 bases from V and 14 bases from J, with 25 bases between. The CDR3 reads CASPNSGENYNEHF. The CDR3 DNA follows: TGTGCCAGCCCTAATAGCGGGGAGAACTACAATGAGCATTTT.

The chain couples TRBV10-2 to TRBJ2-7; D remains unclear. This CDR3 is built from 14 residues. Trimming took 0 bases from V and 6 from J, leaving 12 bases between them. Germline CDR1 is WSHSY and CDR2 is SAAADI. This CDR3 is CASSESGRLAEQYF. The CDR3 DNA reads as TGCGCCAGCAGTGAGTCAGGCAGGTTGGCCGAGCAGTACTTC.

In its sample, this clonotype was seen many times. The gene calls are TRBV14 and TRBJ2-1, with D perhaps TRBD2 (6 bases). The CDR3 is 15 amino acids. From germline, CDR1 is SGHDN and CDR2 FVKESK. V lost 4 bases, J lost 4 bases, and 14 bases lay in between. CDR3 DNA sequence: TGTGCCAGCAGCCTAGCCTCGGGGGTATACAATGAGCAGTTCTTC. This translates into CASSLASGVYNEQFF.

In its sample, this clonotype was seen many times. This sequence joins TRBV12-3 or TRBV12-4 and TRBJ1-2, with D unclear. The CDR3 has 13 residues. V lost 3 bases to trimming and J lost 5 bases, with 10 bases between them. DNA of the CDR3: TGTGCCAGCAGTTTTGGGCGGGGTTATGGCTACACCTTC. As protein: CASSFGRGYGYTF.

In its sample, this clonotype was seen many times. This chain uses TRBV7-2 with TRBJ1-1; a possible D gene is TRBD1 (6 bases). The CDR3 contains 18 residues. The V gene's germline CDR1 is SGHTA and CDR2 FQGNSA. With 1 base removed from V and 3 bases from J, the gap between germline ends came to 21 bases. The CDR3 DNA reads TGTGCCAGCAGCTTAGGGGGGGGGGCAACATTGCTGTACACTGAAGCTTTCTTT. As protein: CASSLGGGATLLYTEAFF. The variable domain in full, completed from reference TRBV7-2 and TRBJ1-1, reads GAGVSQSPSNKVTEKGKDVELRCDPISGHTALYWYRQSLGQGLEFLIYFQGNSAPDKSGLPSDRFSAERTGGSVSTLTIQRTQQEDSAVYLCASSLGGGATLLYTEAFFGQGTRLTVV.

The V call is TRBV10-3, the J call TRBJ2-5, with 10 bases identical to TRBD1. The CDR3 covers 17 residues. Unmatched junction bases numbered 6, after V lost 0 bases and J lost 2 bases. CDR1 is ENHRY and CDR2 is SYGVKD in the germline V gene. This CDR3 is CAISESSGTGVQETQYF. CDR3 DNA sequence: TGTGCCATCAGTGAGTCCTCCGGGACAGGGGTACAAGAGACCCAGTACTTC.

This clonotype has a single count. The chain recombines TRBV7-2 with TRBJ2-7; TRBD1 agrees at 7 bases. CDR1 is SGHTA and CDR2 is FQGNSA in the germline V gene. The CDR3 totals 15 residues. The ends lost 2 bases at V and 3 bases at J; junction bases unmatched: 7. CDR3 coding DNA: TGTGCCAGCAGCTTATTAACAGGGGCAAGCTACGAGCAGTACTTC. Translation gives CASSLLTGASYEQYF.

Written as DNA, the CDR3 is TGTGCCAGCAGCCCCTGGCCTACGGGGGTTGGCTACACCTTC. Translation: CASSPWPTGVGYTF. V is TRBV7-2 and J is TRBJ1-2; perhaps TRBD1 as D (5 bases). V gave up 5 bases and J gave up 7 bases, with 17 bases separating them. Germline V gene lookup returns CDR1 SGHTA and CDR2 FQGNSA. There are 14 residues in the CDR3.

The V gene is TRBV7-6, the J gene TRBJ2-1, with 8 bases aligning to TRBD2. The J call may be mistaken, given a closer DNA end match to TRBJ2-7. This CDR3 spans 13 amino acids. Germline V gives CDR1 SGHVS, CDR2 FNYEAQ. CDR3 residues: CASSNGRANEQYF. In DNA, the CDR3 is TGTGCCAGCAGCAACGGGAGGGCCAATGAGCAGTACTTC.

Comments on this clonotype: The CDR3 end shows no conserved phenylalanine or tryptophan, and so a read error is likely. It is unclear where the CDR3 begins or ends on the DNA, so no DNA is shown, and the CDR3 is as TCRdb lists it. This chain connects TRBV9 to TRBJ2-5; TRBD1, the table's D call, was not compared with the DNA. Termini included, the CDR3 measures 12 amino acids. Germline CDR1 is SGDLS and CDR2 is YYNGEE. The chain's CDR3 is CASSLDSGVVSY.

The chain links TRBV24-1 to TRBJ2-2, with TRBD2 identical over 12 bases. The CDR3 has 15 residues. The V gene's germline CDR1 is KGHDR and CDR2 SFDVKD. Trimming cost V 2 bases and J 8 bases; bases outside gene matches: 2. CDR3 sequence reads: CATSDWTSGTGELFF. The CDR3 DNA sequence: TGTGCCACCAGTGATTGGACTAGCGGGACTGGGGAGCTGTTTTTT.